The clone carrying this TCR beta chain has only a few counts. The antigen is unknown. Researchers prepared the TCRbeta library using unique molecular identifiers, the study reports. In TCRdb, the PCR reads were re-called with MiXCR into one record per CDR3 protein. The sample holds under 750,000 distinct CDR3 sequences, under 30% seen once. This specimen comes from a study of T-cell reconstitution after alpha-beta-depleted transplantation in children. Broader study findings: The origin of alpha-beta T cells about two months after transplant was reportedly several hundred expanded graft clones. Where some patients showed high TCRbeta diversity at day 60, it came from recipient T cells and thymic progenitors that had survived.

The CDR3 has 14 residues. Germline values: CDR1 MNHEY, CDR2 SMNVEV (reference sequence). V was pared by 6 bases and J by 2 bases, with 4 bases of the junction left unmatched. Sequenced here: PBMCs, mostly from graft donor cells, sampled 360 days after TCRalphabeta/CD19-depleted stem cell transplant. V and J are TRBV27 and TRBJ2-1; TRBD1 agrees at 7 bases. The TCR was taken from a boy under two years old who had a stem cell transplant for acute myeloid leukemia, so the T cells may come from the graft donor. This CDR3 reads CASRRGTAYNEQFF. CDR3 nucleotide sequence: TGTGCCAGCAGAAGGGGGACAGCCTACAATGAGCAGTTCTTC.